The 25 T cell receptor beta chains in this list originate from one sample, sequenced in a study of follicular helper T cells after annual influenza vaccination. Assay: immunoSEQ multiplex PCR; the TCRdb copy retains only in-frame clones and omits some. The table shows roughly 27,000 clones, with approximately 80% occurring only once. Time point of the sample: 2014-2015 season, pre-vaccination. Sequenced material: CXCR5+ CD38- circulating T follicular helper cells from blood, taken on the day of influenza vaccination. Subset described: circulating Tfh, non-naive CD4+CXCR5+PD-1+ (ICOS+CD38+ or ICOS-CD38-). The receptors were gathered from an adult who received the influenza vaccine.

J is TRBJ2-1 and V is TRBV28, with TRBD2 identical over 13 bases. Germline CDR1 reads MDHEN; CDR2 reads SYDVKM. After removal of 5 bases from V and 6 bases from J, the junction contained 7 bases not matched to a gene. This CDR3 region has 16 residues. This chain's CDR3 is CASSPRTSGSFNEQFF. CDR3 bases: TGTGCCAGCAGTCCCCGGACTAGCGGGAGTTTCAATGAGCAGTTCTTC.

The rearrangement links TRBV29-1 to TRBJ2-7; perhaps TRBD2 as D (6 bases). The germline V gene has CDR1 SQVTM and CDR2 ANQGSEA. The CDR3 spans 14 residues. Trimming pared 5 bases from V and 0 bases from J, leaving 14 bases between. The CDR3 spells CSVRVGGGSYEQYF. The CDR3 region has the DNA TGCAGCGTTCGAGTGGGAGGAGGCTCCTACGAGCAGTACTTC.

The chain combines TRBV6-5 with TRBJ1-6, with 8 bases aligning to TRBD1. Germline V gives CDR1 MNHEY, CDR2 SVGAGI. This CDR3 has 14 amino acids. The V segment lost 2 bases and the J segment 9 bases; nucleotides outside the gene matches: 3. In DNA form, the CDR3 reads TGTGCCAGCAGTTACCGGACAGGGAGTTCACCCCTCCACTTT. This gives the protein CASSYRTGSSPLHF.

V and J are TRBV2 and TRBJ2-5, with D tentatively TRBD1 (6 bases). V was trimmed by 3 bases and J by 5 bases, leaving 16 bases between them. The germline V gene encodes CDR1 SNHLY and CDR2 FYNNEI. CDR3 length equals 15 residues. The DNA for the CDR3 is TGTGCCAGCAGTGATCTTTCAGGGGTTGGGGAGACCCAGTACTTC. Amino acids: CASSDLSGVGETQYF.

This clone was seen just once. The rearrangement links TRBV14 to TRBJ2-7; the match to TRBD1 covers 7 bases. The CDR3 length is 14 residues. V trimming: 4 bases; J trimming: 1 base; junction bases outside the gene matches: 4. Germline V gives CDR1 SGHDN, CDR2 FVKESK. CDR3: CASSLRQGSYEQYF. For the CDR3, the DNA is TGTGCCAGCAGCCTCCGACAGGGATCCTACGAGCAGTACTTC.

The chain links TRBV5-6 to TRBJ2-3, with 9 bases lining up with TRBD2. With V trimmed by 3 bases and J by 2 bases, 7 bases remained unmatched. CDR1 is SGHDT, CDR2 YYEEEE, per germline. The CDR3 extends over 16 amino acids. In nucleotides, the CDR3 is TGTGCCAGCAGCTCCGTGCTAGCGGGGTTCACAGATACGCAGTATTTT. Translated, it gives CASSSVLAGFTDTQYF.

The chain carries TRBV5-6 and TRBJ2-7; D not certain. Between the trimmed V and J ends, which lost 0 bases and 5 bases, there was a span of 9 bases. From germline, CDR1 is SGHDT and CDR2 YYEEEE. The CDR3 sequence is 13 residues long. The CDR3 DNA follows: TGTGCCAGCAGCTTGGGGCCCAGGCACGAGCAGTACTTC. Translation: CASSLGPRHEQYF.

The rearrangement joins TRBV4-2 to TRBJ1-6; D ambiguous. The CDR3 contains 14 residues. Trimming took off 1 base at V and 5 bases at J, with 6 bases between the two ends. The V gene's germline CDR1 is LGHNA and CDR2 YNFKEQ. The DNA of the CDR3 is TGTGCCAGCAGCCAAGGGCAGAATAATTCACCCCTCCACTTT. Encoded protein: CASSQGQNNSPLHF.

The gene calls are TRBV18 and TRBJ1-2, with 7 positions matching TRBD1. The CDR3 length is 14 residues. Germline V CDR1 and CDR2: KGHSH, LQKENI. J gave up 2 bases and V 2 bases, and 2 bases lay outside the gene matches. CDR3 loop: CASSPSQGNYGYTF. The CDR3 region has the DNA TGTGCCAGCTCACCATCACAGGGGAACTATGGCTACACCTTC.

The chain combines TRBV7-2 with TRBJ1-2, with D maybe TRBD1 (6 bases). CDR3 length: 15 residues. Trimming stripped 3 bases from V and 2 bases from J, with 13 bases between. Germline values: CDR1 SGHTA, CDR2 FQGNSA. The CDR3 DNA sequence: TGTGCCAGCAGCTTTGGGTGGGGGCAGAACTATGGCTACACCTTC. As protein: CASSFGWGQNYGYTF.

The DNA for the CDR3 is TGTGCCAGCAGCTCGGGGACTAGGAGGAGTCAGACCCAGTACTTC. It codes for CASSSGTRRSQTQYF. V and J are TRBV7-9 and TRBJ2-5, with 8 bases aligning to TRBD2. The CDR3 loop spans 15 amino acids. Germline V gene lookup returns CDR1 SEHNR and CDR2 FQNEAQ (reference sequence). The J segment lost 6 bases and the V segment lost 4 bases, leaving 10 bases of the junction unmatched.

This sequence joins TRBV19 and TRBJ2-5; 8 bases agree with TRBD1. Trimming cost V 5 bases and J 4 bases; bases outside gene matches: 18. Germline V gene sequence: CDR1 LNHDA, CDR2 SQIVND (reference sequence). This CDR3 region has 18 residues. The CDR3 region has the DNA TGTGCCAGTAGTTCAAACCTCCTTGGACAGGGAGGTTCAGAGACCCAGTACTTC. Translating it yields CASSSNLLGQGGSETQYF.

The chain carries TRBV14 and TRBJ2-6, with D hard to call. The CDR3 loop spans 16 amino acids. V gave up 0 bases and J gave up 5 bases, with 11 bases separating them. CDR1 and CDR2 (germline): SGHDN, FVKESK. The CDR3: CASSQEVGRRANVLTF. DNA for the CDR3: TGTGCCAGCAGCCAAGAAGTGGGCCGGAGGGCCAACGTCCTGACTTTC.

The CDR3: CASRQTGLNSPLHF. DNA for the CDR3: TGTGCCAGCAGACAGACAGGGCTCAATTCACCCCTCCACTTT. This chain joins TRBV6-1 and TRBJ1-6; 7 nucleotides agree with TRBD1. Germline-derived CDR1 and CDR2 are MNHNS and SASEGT. The CDR3 runs to 14 residues. The V and J ends lost 6 bases and 7 bases, in that order; junction bases with no gene match: 6.

DNA for the CDR3: TGTGCCAGCAGCTTCGCCGGGACTTCGAACACCGGGGAGCTGTTTTTT. Translating gives CASSFAGTSNTGELFF. V gene TRBV14 combines with J gene TRBJ2-2; tentative D call: TRBD2 (6 bases). V was shortened by 5 bases and J by 0 bases, with 13 bases between the two germline ends. The CDR3 runs to 16 residues. Germline-derived CDR1 and CDR2 are SGHDN and FVKESK. The full variable domain, completed using reference TRBV14 and TRBJ2-2, is EAGVTQFPSHSVIEKGQTVTLRCDPISGHDNLYWYRRVMGKEIKFLLHFVKESKQDESGMPNNRFLAERTGGTYSTLKVQPAELEDSGVYFCASSFAGTSNTGELFFGEGSRLTVL.

The CDR3 protein is CASSDRDRTEQYF. The CDR3 DNA reads as TGTGCCAGTAGTGACCGGGACAGGACCGAGCAGTACTTC. V is TRBV19 and J is TRBJ2-7; 8 bases match TRBD1. Germline CDR1 reads LNHDA; CDR2 reads SQIVND (reference sequence). The CDR3 is 13 residues long. V was pared by 5 bases and J by 6 bases, with 6 bases of the junction left unmatched. Looking up the rest from reference TRBV19 and TRBJ2-7 gives the full variable domain: DGGITQSPKYLFRKEGQNVTLSCEQNLNHDAMYWYRQDPGQGLRLIYYSQIVNDFQKGDIAEGYSVSREKKESFPLTVTSAQKNPTAFYLCASSDRDRTEQYFGPGTRLTVT.

The chain combines TRBV15 with TRBJ1-5; 10 nucleotides match TRBD1. This CDR3 spans 16 amino acids. Trimming took 2 bases from V and 3 from J; bases not matched to a gene: 4. Germline values: CDR1 LNHNV, CDR2 YYDKDF (reference sequence). CDR3 in amino acids: CATSRSGTGDNQPQHF. CDR3 in DNA: TGTGCCACCAGCAGATCCGGGACAGGGGACAATCAGCCCCAGCATTTT.

This clone showed up just a few times. This chain links TRBV5-1 with TRBJ2-1; TRBD2 agrees at 12 bases. There are 17 residues in the CDR3. The V segment lost 1 base and the J segment 2 bases; nucleotides outside the gene matches: 4. Germline V CDR1 and CDR2: SGHRS, YFSETQ. DNA of the CDR3: TGCGCCAGCAGCTTGACTAGCGGGGGGTCCGCCTACAATGAGCAGTTCTTC. It specifies CASSLTSGGSAYNEQFF.

The chain combines TRBV30 with TRBJ1-3; D gene uncertain. CDR3 length equals 16 residues. V was trimmed by 4 bases and J by 0 bases, leaving 16 bases between them. Germline V CDR1 and CDR2: GTSNPN, SVGIG (reference sequence). CDR3 DNA sequence: TGTGCCTGGACCACCGCCGGAGGGAACTCTGGAAACACCATATATTTT. The encoded protein is CAWTTAGGNSGNTIYF.

V and J are TRBV4-1 and TRBJ1-4, with D tentatively TRBD1 (5 bases). Germline CDR1 MGHRA, CDR2 YSYEKL. The V end was cut by 3 bases, the J end by 7 bases, with 9 bases between. This CDR3 comprises 13 residues. CDR3 sequence: CASSQGPLEKLFF. The DNA for the CDR3 is TGCGCCAGCAGCCAGGGGCCGCTTGAAAAACTGTTTTTT.

The chain combines TRBV30 with TRBJ1-5; the match to TRBD1 covers 8 bases. V was pared by 4 bases and J by 1 base, with 3 bases of the junction left unmatched. Germline V CDR1 and CDR2: GTSNPN, SVGIG (reference sequence). The CDR3 extends over 14 amino acids. The CDR3 loop reads CAWTGGGSNQPQHF. CDR3 coding DNA: TGTGCCTGGACAGGGGGCGGAAGCAATCAGCCCCAGCATTTT.

This clone was seen more than once but under ten times. The genes are TRBV7-9 and TRBJ1-4; D gene unclear. V shed 2 bases and J shed 10 bases, with 11 bases lying between them. Germline assignment: CDR1 SEHNR and CDR2 FQNEAQ (reference sequence). This CDR3 has 13 amino acids. CDR3 sequence (DNA): TGTGCCAGCAGCTTATTAAGGGAGGGAAAACTGTTTTTT. The encoded protein is CASSLLREGKLFF.

The chain joins TRBV9 to TRBJ2-1; 10 nucleotides line up with TRBD2. V dropped 4 bases and J dropped 5; count of bases not matched to a gene: 9. The CDR3 has 16 residues. Germline loops: CDR1 SGDLS, CDR2 YYNGEE. CDR3 sequence (DNA): TGTGCCAGCAGCCTTCAAAGCGGGGGGGATCACAATGAGCAGTTCTTC. Protein product: CASSLQSGGDHNEQFF.

V usage is TRBV6-1 and J usage is TRBJ1-5, with TRBD1 matching over 7 bases. Germline CDR1 reads MNHNS; CDR2 reads SASEGT. V was clipped by 9 bases and J by 7 bases; unmatched bases: 15. The CDR3 totals 15 residues. CDR3 nucleotides: TGTGCCAGTGGGAATAGAGGGGGCGCGGGGCAGCCCCAGCATTTT. Protein sequence: CASGNRGGAGQPQHF.

Comment on this clone: One end of the junction varies from germline; a read error may be responsible. Other DNA sequences within the sample encode an identical CDR3. The chain combines TRBV18 with TRBJ1-1, with TRBD1 matching over 8 bases. The CDR3 has 16 amino acids. Per germline, CDR1 KGHSH and CDR2 LQKENI. As DNA, the CDR3 is TGTGCCAGCTCGCCAGGGGACAGGTTAATGAACACTGAGGCTTTCTTT. Protein product: CASSPGDRLMNTEAFF.